This TCR beta chain originates from a study of liver allograft versus peripheral blood T cells. Study context: Blood and transplanted-liver T cell receptor repertoires from recipients were compared. Findings and limits, study-wide: It was reported that the T cell receptor repertoires found inside liver allografts differed from those that were detected in peripheral blood.

This clonotype was picked up a small number of times. The antigen remains unidentified. This CDR3 is 16 amino acids long. V was pared by 5 bases and J by 1 base, with 8 bases of the junction left unmatched. Germline V gene data show CDR1 as SEHNR and CDR2 as FQNEAQ (reference sequence). A single record per CDR3 protein comes from TCRdb applying MiXCR to the reads. The sample shows about 5,600 distinct CDR3 sequences, 12% to 15% of them seen only once. The source of this sequence is a human patient who had a liver transplant. Some of these T cells may belong to the graft donor. The chain couples TRBV7-9 to TRBJ1-5; TRBD1 matches 7 bases. The CDR3 sequence: CASSPRADRSNQPQHF. CDR3 nucleotide sequence: TGTGCCAGCAGCCCTAGGGCGGACAGGAGCAATCAGCCCCAGCATTTT.